This T cell receptor (beta chain) was recorded in a study of human T cells and chemical hapten exposure. Broader study findings: DPC sensitization left the count of TCRs above 1 in 1000 unchanged.

This clonotype was seen only a few times. The antigen remains unidentified. MiXCR, applied by TCRdb to the RACE reads, yields one record per CDR3 protein. The sample records 75,000 to 90,000 distinct CDR3 sequences, 10% being singletons. From germline, CDR1 is SGHTA and CDR2 FQGNSA. V dropped 6 bases and J dropped 3; count of bases not matched to a gene: 9. CDR3 size: 15 residues. Time point specified: patch test 1, 2 weeks after DPC sensitization. Treatment specified: therapeutic diphenylcyclopropenone sensitization with weekly scalp DPC. The sample consisted of whole blood, taken in connection with sensitization to the hapten diphenylcyclopropenone (DPC). This chain uses TRBV7-2 with TRBJ1-2; 8 nucleotides align to TRBD1. The receptor was derived from a woman aged 45 to 65 with alopecia areata. Some clones in this sample may be carry-over from other donors' samples. CDR3 in amino acids: CASSKGGTGDYGYTF. CDR3 nucleotides: TGTGCCAGCAGTAAAGGTGGGACAGGCGACTATGGCTACACCTTC.